Sequencing of this TCR beta chain was carried out in a study of cytomegalovirus exposure and HLA in healthy donors. About the study: There were fewer than 130 million unique TCR beta sequences, drawn from about 200 million T cells, in an earlier analysis.

Study-level points and caveats: 87-base-pair reads could not separate some V segments, including TRBV6-2 and TRBV6-3. Most of the CMV-associated TCR beta chains (in a later analysis) appeared to be HLA-restricted.

60 Vbeta and 13 Jbeta primers were used in PCR. Profiling relied on immunoSEQ multiplex PCR, and the TCRdb table lists in-frame clones only, not all of them. Counted here are some 120,000 clones, 65% to 90% occurring once; the ten biggest clones make up around 11%. This clone was found a few times. What it recognizes is unknown. Germline V gene data show CDR1 as SGHTA and CDR2 as FQGNSA. The CDR3 has 16 residues. J lost 6 bases, V lost 2 bases, and 5 bases had no gene match. This TCR was recovered from a male donor in good health and CMV-seropositive. The specimen sequenced was PBMCs. The chain is built from TRBV7-2 and TRBJ2-2; the match to TRBD2 covers 11 bases. This CDR3 is CASSLYGTSGAGELFF. The CDR3 region has the DNA TGTGCCAGCAGCTTATACGGGACTAGCGGCGCCGGGGAGCTGTTTTTT.